The TCR beta chain described here comes from a study of siplizumab effects on memory and regulatory T cells. The study, taken as a whole, reports: A small minority of alloreactive clones were mapped to unstimulated subsets. Memory T cells appeared less diverse than naive cells, which seemed to contribute substantially to alloresponse. Alloreactive sequences that could be traced to unstimulated CD4+ memory cells showed a significant reduction under siplizumab. Whether the proliferating Tregs (from siplizumab cultures) were suppressive was not confirmed.

The CDR3 has 14 amino acids. Germline V gene lookup returns CDR1 LNHDA and CDR2 SQIVND (reference sequence). The ends lost 0 bases at V and 7 bases at J; junction bases unmatched: 4. Notes on this clone: What it binds is not known.

Sequencing was performed with immunoSEQ multiplex PCR; in TCRdb, only in-frame clones are kept and a portion is missing. The data contain over 100,000 clones, roughly 93% of them singletons. The chain couples TRBV19 to TRBJ1-2, with 8 bases aligning to TRBD1. What was sequenced was non-Treg CD4+ T cells sorted from blood. This receptor was taken from a human donor in good health. CDR3 region: CASSIETGAGGYTF. The CDR3 DNA reads TGTGCCAGTAGTATAGAGACAGGGGCGGGTGGCTACACCTTC.